The T cell receptor (beta chain) described here comes from a study of a mutant IDH1 vaccine in newly diagnosed glioma. Looking at the study overall: The sex distribution of treated patients was approximately 62% male and about 38% female, with a mean age of around 43 years. Patients' prior therapy spanned radiotherapy, temozolomide, or both; most underwent both.

The study, taken as a whole, reports: Changes to the top peripheral T cell clonotypes appeared unrelated to pseudoprogression.

The method was immunoSEQ multiplex PCR; TCRdb's version includes in-frame clones alone and lacks a portion of them. The sample shows over 55,000 clones, about four fifths of them seen only once. As concerns this clone: What it recognizes is unknown.

Noted time point: week 11, during vaccination. Doses consisted of 300 ug of mutant IDH1 20-mer peptide each, paired with topical imiquimod. Sequencing used PBMCs, obtained from a glioma patient whose treatment included an IDH1 peptide vaccine. The receptor comes from a man aged 30 to 45 with glioma.

The DNA of the CDR3 is TGCGCCAGCGCGGGACTAGCGTACAATGAGCAGTTCTTC. As protein: CASAGLAYNEQFF. The V gene is TRBV5-1, the J gene TRBJ2-1; TRBD2 matches at 10 bases. CDR1 and CDR2 from the germline V gene are SGHRS and YFSETQ. Trimming removed 7 bases from V and 4 bases from J; junction bases left unmatched: 2. The CDR3 consists of 13 residues.